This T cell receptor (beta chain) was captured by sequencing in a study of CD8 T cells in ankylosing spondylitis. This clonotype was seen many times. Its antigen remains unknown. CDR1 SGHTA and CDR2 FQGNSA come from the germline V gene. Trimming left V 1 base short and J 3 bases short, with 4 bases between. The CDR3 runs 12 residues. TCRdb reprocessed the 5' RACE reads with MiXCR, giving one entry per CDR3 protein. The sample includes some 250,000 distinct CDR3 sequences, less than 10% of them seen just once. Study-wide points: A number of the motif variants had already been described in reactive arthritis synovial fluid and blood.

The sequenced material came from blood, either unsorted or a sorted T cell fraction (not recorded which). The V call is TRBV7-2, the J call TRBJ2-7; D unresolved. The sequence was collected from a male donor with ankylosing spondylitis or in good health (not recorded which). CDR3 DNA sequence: TGTGCCAGCAGCTTAGAGCTCTACGAGCAGTACTTC. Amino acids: CASSLELYEQYF.